A selection of T cell receptor beta chains follows, all from one sample in a study of OX40 agonist ivuxolimab in advanced cancers. Repertoires were generated with immunoSEQ multiplex PCR, while TCRdb's copy carries only in-frame clones and drops some. The table shows more than 60,000 clones, with about three quarters occurring only once. Sequencing used CD4+ or CD8+ T cells sorted from blood, obtained in a trial of the OX40 agonist ivuxolimab. The origin of the receptors is an adult with an advanced solid tumor such as melanoma, head and neck, liver or kidney cancer. Each CDR3 is given with its conserved first and last residue.

v_gene	j_gene	CDR3aa
TRBV6-5	TRBJ2-7	CASSRDLDYEQYF
TRBV5-1	TRBJ2-4	CASSPGTSGNIQYF
TRBV7-2	TRBJ2-1	CASSPNGQDHNEQFF
TRBV4-1	TRBJ2-3	CASSQDSGAGADTQYF
TRBV14	TRBJ2-2	CASSQTVSTGELFF
TRBV6-6	TRBJ1-1	CASRGQQGNTEAFF
TRBV27	TRBJ1-6	CASSPFLPGQGSPLHF
TRBV18	TRBJ1-1	CASSSMGRTEAFF
TRBV18	TRBJ2-7	CASSPPAGTSYEQYF
TRBV2	TRBJ1-4	CASKAGWGEKLFF
TRBV2	TRBJ2-7	CASSDWGFLYEQYF
TRBV5-6	TRBJ2-2	CASSRNTGELFF
TRBV9	TRBJ1-5	CASSADRNGNQPQHF
TRBV10-2	TRBJ2-7	CASSDRLDLSYEQYF
TRBV11-2	TRBJ1-5	CASSLGQDQPQHF
TRBV2	TRBJ1-3	CASETLDRAADGNTIYF
TRBV7-2	TRBJ1-1	CASSSQGRTEAFF
TRBV5-1	TRBJ2-5	CASSVTGPWETQYF
TRBV1	TRBJ2-5	CTSSRGQGKRETQYF
TRBV28	TRBJ1-5	CASSDRWATSISYSNQPQHF
TRBV5-1	TRBJ1-2	CASSSSTGTQIYGYTF
TRBV7-3	TRBJ2-1	CASSHTGVDEQFF
TRBV5-6	TRBJ2-3	CASSPGRYTDTQYF
TRBV6-1	TRBJ2-7	CASSVSRALGYEQYF
TRBV2	TRBJ2-7	CASSEEGLLSYEQYF
TRBV12-2	TRBJ2-5	CASRISEGREETQYF
TRBV14	TRBJ2-1	CASSPLARNEQFF
TRBV7-2	TRBJ2-7	CASSPTPGQGLYF
TRBV28	TRBJ2-1	CASSLREQFF
TRBV11-2	TRBJ2-3	CASSPNRGGADTQYF
TRBV6-1	TRBJ2-1	CASSGDTSSYNEQFF
TRBV9	TRBJ2-6	CASSPQWLYRSGANVLTF
TRBV7-9	TRBJ1-3	CASSSLGRIGPSGNTIYF
TRBV10-3	TRBJ1-6	CAISEGQINSPLHF
TRBV29-1	TRBJ2-3	CSVEPIRTDTQYF
TRBV15	TRBJ2-7	CATSRAGQGVYEQYF
TRBV7-9	TRBJ2-7	CASRRDGTYEQYF
TRBV4-1	TRBJ2-7	CASSQGAPAYEQYF
TRBV11-1	TRBJ2-7	CASKISSGSSYEQYF
TRBV7-9	TRBJ1-2	CASSLDLGLANYGYTF
TRBV7-9	TRBJ2-1	CASSMLEEQFF
TRBV29-1	TRBJ1-1	CSVWGQSPEAFF
TRBV9	TRBJ2-1	CASSVEVWTANNEQFF
TRBV9	TRBJ2-2	CASSVMEGADHGELFF
TRBV7-9	TRBJ2-5	CASRQAAGETQYF